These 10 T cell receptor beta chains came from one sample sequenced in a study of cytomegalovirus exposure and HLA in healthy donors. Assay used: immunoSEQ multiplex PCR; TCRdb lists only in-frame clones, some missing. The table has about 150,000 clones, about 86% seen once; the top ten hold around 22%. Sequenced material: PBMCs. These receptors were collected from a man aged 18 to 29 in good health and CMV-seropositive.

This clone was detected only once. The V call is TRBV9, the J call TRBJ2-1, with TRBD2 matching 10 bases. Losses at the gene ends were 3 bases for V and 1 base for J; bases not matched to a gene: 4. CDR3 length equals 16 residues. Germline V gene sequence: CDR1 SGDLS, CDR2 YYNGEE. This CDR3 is CASSAEGLASYNEQFF. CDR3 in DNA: TGTGCCAGCAGCGCGGAGGGACTAGCGTCCTACAATGAGCAGTTCTTC.

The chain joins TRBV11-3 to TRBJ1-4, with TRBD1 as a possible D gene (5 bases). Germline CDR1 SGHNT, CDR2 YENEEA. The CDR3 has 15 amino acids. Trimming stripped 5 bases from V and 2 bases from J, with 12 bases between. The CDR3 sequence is CASSVQGATNEKLFF. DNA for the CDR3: TGTGCCAGCAGCGTTCAGGGTGCGACTAATGAAAAACTGTTTTTT.

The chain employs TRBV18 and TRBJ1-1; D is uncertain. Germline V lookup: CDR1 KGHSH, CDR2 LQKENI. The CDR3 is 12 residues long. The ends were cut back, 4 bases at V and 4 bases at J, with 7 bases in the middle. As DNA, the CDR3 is TGTGCCAGCTCACTCACATCCACTGAAGCTTTCTTT. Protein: CASSLTSTEAFF. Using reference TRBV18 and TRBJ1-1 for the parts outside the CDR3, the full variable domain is NAGVMQNPRHLVRRRGQEARLRCSPMKGHSHVYWYRQLPEEGLKFMVYLQKENIIDESGMPKERFSAEFPKEGPSILRIQQVVRGDSAAYFCASSLTSTEAFFGQGTRLTVV.

CDR3 residues: CASGASRGPETQYF. In nucleotides, the CDR3 is TGTGCTAGTGGTGCCTCCAGGGGGCCAGAGACCCAGTACTTC. The rearrangement joins TRBV12-5 to TRBJ2-5, with TRBD1 matching over 8 bases. CDR3 length equals 14 residues. Germline assignment: CDR1 LGHNT and CDR2 FRNRAP. J lost 4 bases, V lost 5 bases, and 6 bases had no gene match.

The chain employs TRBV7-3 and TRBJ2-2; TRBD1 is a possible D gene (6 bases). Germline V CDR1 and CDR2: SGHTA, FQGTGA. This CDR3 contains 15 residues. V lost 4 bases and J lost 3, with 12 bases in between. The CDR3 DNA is TGTGCCAGCAGCTCAAAGACAGGCTACACCGGGGAGCTGTTTTTT. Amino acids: CASSSKTGYTGELFF.

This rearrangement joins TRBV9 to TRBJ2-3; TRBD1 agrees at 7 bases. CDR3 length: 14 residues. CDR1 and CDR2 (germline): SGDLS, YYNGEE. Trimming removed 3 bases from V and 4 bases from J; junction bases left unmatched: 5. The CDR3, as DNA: TGTGCCAGCAGCGGAAGACAGGGCCCAGATACGCAGTATTTT. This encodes CASSGRQGPDTQYF.

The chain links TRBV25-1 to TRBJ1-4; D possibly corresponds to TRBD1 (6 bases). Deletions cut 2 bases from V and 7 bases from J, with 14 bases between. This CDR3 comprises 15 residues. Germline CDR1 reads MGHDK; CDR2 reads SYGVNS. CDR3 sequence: CASSENAGGGEKLFF. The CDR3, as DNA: TGTGCCAGCAGTGAAAACGCGGGGGGCGGTGAAAAACTGTTTTTT.

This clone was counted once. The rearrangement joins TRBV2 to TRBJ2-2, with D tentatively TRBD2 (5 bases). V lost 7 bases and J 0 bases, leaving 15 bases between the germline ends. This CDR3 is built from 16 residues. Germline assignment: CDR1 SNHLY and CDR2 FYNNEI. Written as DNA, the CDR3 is TGTGCCAGCAAATCCCCCAGAGCGGCGAACACCGGGGAGCTGTTTTTT. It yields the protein CASKSPRAANTGELFF.

The CDR3 reads CASSRRQGGVSYNEQFF. The CDR3 coding sequence is TGCGCCAGCAGTCGTCGCCAAGGGGGTGTCTCCTACAATGAGCAGTTCTTC. The rearrangement links TRBV4-3 to TRBJ2-1; D is possibly TRBD1 (6 bases). The CDR3 spans 17 residues. Trimming cost V 6 bases and J 0 bases, with 18 bases left between them. The germline V gene has CDR1 LGHNA and CDR2 YSLEER.

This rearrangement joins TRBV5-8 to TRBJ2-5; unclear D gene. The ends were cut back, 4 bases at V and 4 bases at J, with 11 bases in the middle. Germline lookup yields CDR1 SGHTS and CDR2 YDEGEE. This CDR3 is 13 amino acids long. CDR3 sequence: CASSREGAETQYF. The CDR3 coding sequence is TGTGCCAGCAGCCGCGAAGGAGCAGAGACCCAGTACTTC.